The 28 T cell receptor beta chains listed next were all sequenced from one sample in a study of cytomegalovirus exposure and HLA in healthy donors. Both 60 Vbeta primers and 13 Jbeta primers went into the PCR. Sequencing used immunoSEQ multiplex PCR; TCRdb keeps in-frame clones, though not all of them. Among approximately 210,000 clones, over 75% were seen once, and the ten largest hold about a tenth. Sequencing was done on a sample of PBMCs. These receptors were obtained from a woman in her forties or fifties in good health and CMV-seropositive.

The J gene is TRBJ2-1, the V gene TRBV6-5; 11 positions agree with TRBD2. V trimming: 4 bases; J trimming: 12 bases; junction bases outside the gene matches: 8. From germline, CDR1 is MNHEY and CDR2 SVGAGI. This CDR3 contains 14 residues. The CDR3 coding sequence is TGTGCCAGCAGTTTAATAGCGGGGGGGCCTGTGCAGTTCTTC. This sequence encodes CASSLIAGGPVQFF.

This clone was counted a few times. The chain carries TRBV4-2 and TRBJ1-1, with D maybe TRBD1 (6 bases). CDR3 size: 20 residues. Per the germline V gene, CDR1 is LGHNA and CDR2 is YNFKEQ. Trimming took 0 bases from V and 2 from J, leaving 25 bases between them. The CDR3 spells CASSQDRPRSSGAFNTEAFF. CDR3 DNA: TGTGCCAGCAGCCAAGATCGCCCTAGATCGTCAGGGGCGTTCAACACTGAAGCTTTCTTT.

The V and J genes are TRBV4-1 and TRBJ2-1; the D gene is possibly TRBD2 (6 bases). The CDR3 has 17 amino acids. The germline CDR1 and CDR2 sequences are MGHRA and YSYEKL. Deletions cut 2 bases from V and 2 bases from J, with 16 bases between. This CDR3 reads CASSQLEGFGAYNEQFF. The CDR3 nucleotides are TGCGCCAGCAGCCAATTGGAGGGGTTTGGGGCCTACAATGAGCAGTTCTTC.

V gene TRBV7-2 combines with J gene TRBJ1-5; unclear D gene. Between the trimmed V and J ends, which lost 4 bases and 6 bases, there was a span of 16 bases. The germline V gene encodes CDR1 SGHTA and CDR2 FQGNSA. The CDR3 runs to 15 residues. The CDR3 coding sequence is TGTGCCAGCAGCTGGAACTCGCGAACGGGTCAGCCCCAGCATTTT. It translates to CASSWNSRTGQPQHF. Filled out from reference TRBV7-2 and TRBJ1-5, the complete variable domain reads GAGVSQSPSNKVTEKGKDVELRCDPISGHTALYWYRQSLGQGLEFLIYFQGNSAPDKSGLPSDRFSAERTGGSVSTLTIQRTQQEDSAVYLCASSWNSRTGQPQHFGDGTRLSIL.

This rearrangement joins TRBV9 to TRBJ1-3; 8 bases map to TRBD1. The CDR3 sequence is 15 residues long. V gave up 3 bases and J gave up 3 bases; unmatched junction bases: 5. CDR1 is SGDLS and CDR2 is YYNGEE in the germline V gene. The CDR3 reads CASSGSRGLGNTIYF. The CDR3 DNA is TGTGCCAGCAGCGGAAGCAGGGGGCTTGGAAACACCATATATTTT. The entire variable domain, with the rest obtained from reference TRBV9 and TRBJ1-3, is as follows: DSGVTQTPKHLITATGQRVTLRCSPRSGDLSVYWYQQSLDQGLQFLIQYYNGEERAKGNILERFSAQQFPDLHSELNLSSLELGDSALYFCASSGSRGLGNTIYFGEGSWLTVV.

This chain links TRBV18 with TRBJ1-4, with TRBD1 matching over 8 bases. The V segment lost 3 bases and the J segment 7 bases; nucleotides outside the gene matches: 4. Germline V gene data show CDR1 as KGHSH and CDR2 as LQKENI. CDR3 size: 14 residues. The CDR3: CASSPVRGLEKLFF. The CDR3 DNA sequence: TGTGCCAGCTCACCCGTCAGGGGGCTTGAAAAACTGTTTTTT. The complete variable domain, with remaining parts taken from reference TRBV18 and TRBJ1-4, reads NAGVMQNPRHLVRRRGQEARLRCSPMKGHSHVYWYRQLPEEGLKFMVYLQKENIIDESGMPKERFSAEFPKEGPSILRIQQVVRGDSAAYFCASSPVRGLEKLFFGSGTQLSVL.

The chain combines TRBV10-1 with TRBJ1-2; 12 bases match TRBD1. Trimming took 7 bases from V and 0 from J; bases not matched to a gene: 12. Germline V gene sequence: CDR1 WNHNN, CDR2 SYGVQD (reference sequence). This CDR3 has 18 amino acids. CDR3 bases: TGCGCCAGCATTCTCCGGGACAGGGGGCGCCGAGCTAACTATGGCTACACCTTC. It encodes CASILRDRGRRANYGYTF.

The table lists this clone with a few counts. This chain joins TRBV10-2 and TRBJ2-2; 7 bases fit TRBD2. V was pared by 5 bases and J by 1 base, with 4 bases of the junction left unmatched. Germline CDR1 and CDR2: WSHSY and SAAADI. There are 15 residues in the CDR3. CDR3 DNA sequence: TGCGCCAGCAGTCACCGCGGGGGGAACACCGGGGAGCTGTTTTTT. This encodes CASSHRGGNTGELFF.

This chain joins TRBV7-2 and TRBJ1-1, with D perhaps matching TRBD1 (6 bases). Germline V gene data show CDR1 as SGHTA and CDR2 as FQGNSA. Between the trimmed V and J ends, which lost 4 bases and 2 bases, there was a span of 14 bases. CDR3 length: 15 amino acids. The CDR3 coding sequence is TGTGCCAGCAGCTGGGGGGGCGGGGGAAACACTGAAGCTTTCTTT. It yields the protein CASSWGGGGNTEAFF.

The chain carries TRBV27 and TRBJ1-5; D is perhaps TRBD1 (6 bases). Trimming pared 1 base from V and 5 bases from J, leaving 12 bases between. The CDR3 runs to 15 residues. Germline V gives CDR1 MNHEY, CDR2 SMNVEV (reference sequence). The CDR3 DNA is TGTGCCAGCAGTTTATTGGGAGGGGGGGATCAGCCCCAGCATTTT. Translated: CASSLLGGGDQPQHF.

V gene TRBV6-5 combines with J gene TRBJ2-1; D ambiguous. The CDR3 extends over 16 amino acids. With 4 bases removed from V and 0 bases from J, the gap between germline ends came to 13 bases. Germline V gene data show CDR1 as MNHEY and CDR2 as SVGAGI. The CDR3 is CASSLWRLHSYNEQFF. In nucleotides, the CDR3 is TGTGCCAGCAGTTTGTGGCGGCTACACTCCTACAATGAGCAGTTCTTC.

V gene TRBV25-1 combines with J gene TRBJ1-2; no clear D gene. CDR1 MGHDK and CDR2 SYGVNS come from the germline V gene. Deletions cut 6 bases from V and 4 bases from J, with 12 bases between. The CDR3 has 13 amino acids. The CDR3 region is CASRDDGIYGYTF. DNA for the CDR3: TGTGCCAGCAGAGATGACGGGATCTATGGCTACACCTTC.

V gene TRBV29-1 combines with J gene TRBJ1-4, with no clear D. CDR1 is SQVTM, CDR2 ANQGSEA, per germline. Trimming took off 5 bases at V and 4 bases at J, with 8 bases between the two ends. CDR3 length equals 12 residues. The CDR3 spells CSVRINNEKLFF. The CDR3 DNA reads as TGCAGCGTTCGTATTAATAATGAAAAACTGTTTTTT.

The chain carries TRBV28 and TRBJ1-6; D is unclear. The V end was cut by 3 bases, the J end by 3 bases, with 3 bases between. Germline CDR1 MDHEN, CDR2 SYDVKM. CDR3 length equals 13 residues. The CDR3 loop reads CASSFYYNSPLHF. As DNA, the CDR3 is TGTGCCAGCAGTTTTTACTATAATTCACCCCTCCACTTT. Combining the CDR3 with reference TRBV28 and TRBJ1-6 gives the whole variable domain DVKVTQSSRYLVKRTGEKVFLECVQDMDHENMFWYRQDPGLGLRLIYFSYDVKMKEKGDIPEGYSVSREKKERFSLILESASTNQTSMYLCASSFYYNSPLHFGNGTRLTVT.

The chain recombines TRBV2 with TRBJ2-7; 12 nucleotides line up with TRBD2. The CDR3 loop spans 14 amino acids. CDR1 is SNHLY, CDR2 FYNNEI, per germline. V shed 6 bases, J shed 4 bases, and the junction held 4 bases outside the gene matches. The CDR3 coding sequence is TGTGCCAGCAGAGAGACTAGCGGGGGTTACGAGCAGTACTTC. Protein product: CASRETSGGYEQYF.

This rearrangement joins TRBV6-4 to TRBJ2-1; 11 bases agree with TRBD1. This CDR3 has 11 residues. J gave up 9 bases and V 8 bases, and 0 bases lay outside the gene matches. Germline-derived CDR1 and CDR2 are MRHNA and SNTAGT. This chain's CDR3 is CASGQGAEQFF. Written as DNA, the CDR3 is TGTGCCAGCGGACAGGGGGCTGAGCAGTTCTTC.

The chain uses TRBV9 and TRBJ1-1, with TRBD1 as a possible D gene (5 bases). With 0 bases removed from V and 5 bases from J, the gap between germline ends came to 11 bases. The CDR3 covers 14 residues. CDR1 and CDR2 from the germline V gene are SGDLS and YYNGEE. The CDR3 region is CASSVAQGWTEAFF. The DNA for the CDR3 is TGTGCCAGCAGCGTAGCTCAGGGTTGGACTGAAGCTTTCTTT.

A single count supports this clone. The chain carries TRBV7-9 and TRBJ2-2; TRBD1 might be the D (7 bases). This CDR3 spans 17 amino acids. Germline V gene data show CDR1 as SEHNR and CDR2 as FQNEAQ (reference sequence). With 5 bases removed from V and 3 bases from J, the gap between germline ends came to 19 bases. The CDR3 DNA is TGTGCCAGCAGCCCCTCGGGGGTCAGGGGGTACACCGGGGAGCTGTTTTTT. Protein product: CASSPSGVRGYTGELFF.

V usage is TRBV25-1 and J usage is TRBJ2-7; the D is unclear. Germline CDR1 is MGHDK and CDR2 is SYGVNS. Trimming pared 8 bases from V and 7 bases from J, leaving 18 bases between. This CDR3 region has 13 residues. CDR3 DNA sequence: TGTGCCAGCTCCTTAATGGCCTCACGAGAGCAGTACTTC. Translation gives CASSLMASREQYF.

The J gene is TRBJ1-1, the V gene TRBV2; 10 bases are a match to TRBD1. The length of the CDR3 is 14 residues. Germline lookup yields CDR1 SNHLY and CDR2 FYNNEI. J gave up 6 bases and V 6 bases, and 7 bases lay outside the gene matches. The CDR3 DNA sequence: TGTGCCAGCAGATTGACAGGGGGCATGCCTGAAGCTTTCTTT. This translates into CASRLTGGMPEAFF.

The chain combines TRBV27 with TRBJ2-1; 7 nucleotides line up with TRBD1. Germline V gene lookup returns CDR1 MNHEY and CDR2 SMNVEV (reference sequence). Trimming at V came to 6 bases and at J to 4 bases, leaving 6 bases not matched to a gene. The CDR3 runs 14 residues. The CDR3 bases are TGTGCCAGCAGGGGACCGACAGGGTACAATGAGCAGTTCTTC. This gives the protein CASRGPTGYNEQFF.

This chain links TRBV18 with TRBJ1-5; D remains unclear. The CDR3 extends over 14 amino acids. CDR1 and CDR2 from the germline V gene are KGHSH and LQKENI. With 3 bases removed from V and 2 bases from J, the gap between germline ends came to 8 bases. The CDR3 loop is CASSPSSGNQPQHF. DNA for the CDR3: TGTGCCAGCTCACCTTCATCGGGCAATCAGCCCCAGCATTTT.

This clone was observed a handful of times. The rearrangement uses TRBV4-1 and TRBJ2-7, with D unresolved. V lost 2 bases and J 4 bases, leaving 9 bases between the germline ends. Germline CDR1 is MGHRA and CDR2 is YSYEKL. The CDR3 is 13 amino acids. In nucleotides, the CDR3 is TGCGCCAGCAGCCAACCCGACACGTACGAGCAGTACTTC. Its protein product is CASSQPDTYEQYF.

The genes are TRBV7-2 and TRBJ2-5; 8 positions agree with TRBD2. This CDR3 region has 16 residues. Germline CDR1 reads SGHTA; CDR2 reads FQGNSA. Trimming cost V 0 bases and J 2 bases; bases outside gene matches: 5. CDR3 protein: CASSLALAGIQETQYF. The CDR3 DNA reads TGTGCCAGCAGCTTAGCGCTAGCGGGCATACAAGAGACCCAGTACTTC. Full variable domain (missing parts from reference TRBV7-2 and TRBJ2-5): GAGVSQSPSNKVTEKGKDVELRCDPISGHTALYWYRQSLGQGLEFLIYFQGNSAPDKSGLPSDRFSAERTGGSVSTLTIQRTQQEDSAVYLCASSLALAGIQETQYFGPGTRLLVL.

The chain has TRBV7-2 and TRBJ1-2; TRBD1 might be the D (5 bases). The CDR3 is 13 residues long. The V end was cut by 6 bases, the J end by 6 bases, with 14 bases between. Germline V lookup: CDR1 SGHTA, CDR2 FQGNSA. The CDR3 nucleotides are TGTGCCAGCAGTCAATCCAGGGTTCATGGCTACACCTTC. Protein: CASSQSRVHGYTF.

A few counts support this clone. The rearrangement links TRBV5-4 to TRBJ2-3; no clear D gene. The CDR3 has 12 amino acids. Between the trimmed V and J ends, which lost 1 base and 4 bases, there was a span of 4 bases. Germline V gives CDR1 SGHNT, CDR2 YYREEE (reference sequence). CDR3 nucleotide sequence: TGTGCCAGCAGCTTGTCTGCAGATACGCAGTATTTT. Protein product: CASSLSADTQYF.

A note on this clone: A read error may produce the germline difference seen at one junction end. The CDR3 coding sequence is TGTGCCAGCAGTGACTCTCAGCGAGAAAAACTGTTTTTT. It translates to CASSDSQREKLFF. This sequence joins TRBV6-5 and TRBJ1-4; no clear D gene. The CDR3 runs to 13 residues. Germline lookup yields CDR1 MNHEY and CDR2 SVGAGI.

The rearrangement uses TRBV7-9 and TRBJ2-3; D call uncertain. The CDR3 contains 13 residues. Trimming removed 1 base from V and 2 bases from J, with 4 bases in between. Germline V gives CDR1 SEHNR, CDR2 FQNEAQ (reference sequence). The CDR3 loop is CASSLDITDTQYF. Written as DNA, the CDR3 is TGTGCCAGCAGCTTAGACATCACAGATACGCAGTATTTT.